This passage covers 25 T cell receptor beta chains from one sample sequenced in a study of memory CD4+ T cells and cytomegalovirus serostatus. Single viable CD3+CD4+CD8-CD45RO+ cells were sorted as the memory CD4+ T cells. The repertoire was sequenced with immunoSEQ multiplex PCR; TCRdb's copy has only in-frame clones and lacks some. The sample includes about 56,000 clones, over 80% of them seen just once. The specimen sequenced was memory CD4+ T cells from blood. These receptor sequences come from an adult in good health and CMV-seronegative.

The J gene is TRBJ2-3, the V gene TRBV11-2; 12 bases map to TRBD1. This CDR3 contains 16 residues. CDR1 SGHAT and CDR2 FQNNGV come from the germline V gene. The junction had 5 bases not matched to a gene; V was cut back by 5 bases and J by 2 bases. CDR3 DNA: TGTGCCAGCAGCCGGGACAGGGGGCTAGTCACAGATACGCAGTATTTT. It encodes CASSRDRGLVTDTQYF.

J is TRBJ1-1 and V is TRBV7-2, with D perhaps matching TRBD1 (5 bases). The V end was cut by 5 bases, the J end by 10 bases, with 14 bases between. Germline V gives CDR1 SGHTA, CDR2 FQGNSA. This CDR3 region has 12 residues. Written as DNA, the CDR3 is TGTGCCAGCAGCGTGACGGGGGGATTAGCTTTCTTT. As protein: CASSVTGGLAFF.

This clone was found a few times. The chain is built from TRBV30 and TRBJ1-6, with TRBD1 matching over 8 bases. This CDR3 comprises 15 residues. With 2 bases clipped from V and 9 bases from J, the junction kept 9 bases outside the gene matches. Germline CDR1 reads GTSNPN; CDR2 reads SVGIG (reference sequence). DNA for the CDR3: TGTGCCTGGAGTACCCCGGACAGGGAGGGTTCACCCCTCCACTTT. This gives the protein CAWSTPDREGSPLHF.

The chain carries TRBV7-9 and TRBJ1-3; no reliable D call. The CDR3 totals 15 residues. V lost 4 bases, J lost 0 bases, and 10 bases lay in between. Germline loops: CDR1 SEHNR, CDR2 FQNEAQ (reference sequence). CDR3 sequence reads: CASSSGLLSGNTIYF. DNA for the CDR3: TGTGCCAGCAGCTCCGGACTGCTCTCTGGAAACACCATATATTTT. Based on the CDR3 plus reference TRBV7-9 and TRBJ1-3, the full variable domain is DTGVSQNPRHKITKRGQNVTFRCDPISEHNRLYWYRQTLGQGPEFLTYFQNEAQLEKSRLLSDRFSAERPKGSFSTLEIQRTEQGDSAMYLCASSSGLLSGNTIYFGEGSWLTVV.

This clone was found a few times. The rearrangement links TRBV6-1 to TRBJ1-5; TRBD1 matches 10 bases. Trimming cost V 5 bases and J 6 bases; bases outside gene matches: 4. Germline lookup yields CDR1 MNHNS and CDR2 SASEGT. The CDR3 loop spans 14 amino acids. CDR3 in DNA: TGTGCCAGCAGTTTTGACAGGGGGCTTCAGCCCCAGCATTTT. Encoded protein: CASSFDRGLQPQHF.

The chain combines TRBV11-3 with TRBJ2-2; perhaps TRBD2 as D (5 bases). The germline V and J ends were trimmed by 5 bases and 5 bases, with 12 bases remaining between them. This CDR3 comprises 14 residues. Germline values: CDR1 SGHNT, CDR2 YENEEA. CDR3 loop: CASSPLGVTGELFF. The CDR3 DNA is TGTGCCAGCAGCCCGCTCGGGGTTACCGGGGAGCTGTTTTTT.

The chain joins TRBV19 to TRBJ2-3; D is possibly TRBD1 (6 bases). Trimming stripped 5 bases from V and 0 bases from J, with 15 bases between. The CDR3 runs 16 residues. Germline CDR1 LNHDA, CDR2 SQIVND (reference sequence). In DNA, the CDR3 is TGTGCCAGTAGTCAAACACAGGGTAGGAGCACAGATACGCAGTATTTT. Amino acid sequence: CASSQTQGRSTDTQYF.

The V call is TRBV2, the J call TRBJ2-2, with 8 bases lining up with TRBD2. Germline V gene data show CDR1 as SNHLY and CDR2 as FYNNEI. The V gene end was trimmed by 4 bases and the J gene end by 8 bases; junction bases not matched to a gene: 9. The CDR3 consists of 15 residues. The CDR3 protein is CASSAGGTLGGELFF. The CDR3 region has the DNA TGTGCCAGCAGTGCGGGGGGGACCCTCGGTGGGGAGCTGTTTTTT.

The CDR3 protein is CASSKGGLGGVLKTQYF. The DNA of the CDR3 is TGTGCCAGCAGTAAAGGCGGACTGGGGGGGGTGCTAAAAACGCAGTATTTT. This chain connects TRBV14 to TRBJ2-3, with TRBD2 identical over 7 bases. The V segment lost 6 bases and the J segment 9 bases; nucleotides outside the gene matches: 21. Germline V gene lookup returns CDR1 SGHDN and CDR2 FVKESK. CDR3 size: 17 residues.

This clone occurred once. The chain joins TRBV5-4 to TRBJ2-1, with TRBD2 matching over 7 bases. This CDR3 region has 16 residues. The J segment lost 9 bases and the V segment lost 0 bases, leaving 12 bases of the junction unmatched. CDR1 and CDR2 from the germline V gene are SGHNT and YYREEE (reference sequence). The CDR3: CASSLGISGPLGEQFF. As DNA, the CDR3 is TGTGCCAGCAGCTTGGGTATTAGCGGGCCCTTAGGTGAGCAGTTCTTC. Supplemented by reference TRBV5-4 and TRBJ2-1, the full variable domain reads ETGVTQSPTHLIKTRGQQVTLRCSSQSGHNTVSWYQQALGQGPQFIFQYYREEENGRGNFPPRFSGLQFPNYSSELNVNALELDDSALYLCASSLGISGPLGEQFFGPGTRLTVL.

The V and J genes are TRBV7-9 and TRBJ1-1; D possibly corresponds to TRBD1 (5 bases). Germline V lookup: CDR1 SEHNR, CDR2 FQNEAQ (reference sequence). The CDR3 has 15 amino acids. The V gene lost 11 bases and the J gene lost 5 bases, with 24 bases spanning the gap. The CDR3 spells CASSLGTRGGTEAFF. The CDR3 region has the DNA TGTGCCTCCAGCTTAGGGACCCGGGGCGGGACTGAAGCTTTCTTT.

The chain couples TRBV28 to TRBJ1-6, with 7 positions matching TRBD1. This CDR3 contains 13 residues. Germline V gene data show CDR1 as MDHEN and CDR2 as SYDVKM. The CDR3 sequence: CAYRQGRSSPLHF. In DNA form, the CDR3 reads TGTGCTTATAGACAGGGCCGTAGTTCACCCCTCCACTTT.

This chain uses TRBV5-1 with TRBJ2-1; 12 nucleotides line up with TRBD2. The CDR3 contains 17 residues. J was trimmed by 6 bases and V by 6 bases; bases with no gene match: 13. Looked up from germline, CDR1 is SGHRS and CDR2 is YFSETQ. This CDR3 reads CASTETSGGSVGNEQFF. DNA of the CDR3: TGCGCCAGCACTGAAACTAGCGGGGGGTCAGTCGGCAATGAGCAGTTCTTC.

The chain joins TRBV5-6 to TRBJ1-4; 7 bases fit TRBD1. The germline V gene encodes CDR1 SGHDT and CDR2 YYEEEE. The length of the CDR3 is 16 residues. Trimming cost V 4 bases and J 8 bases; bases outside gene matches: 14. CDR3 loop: CASSTAKGAIREKLFF. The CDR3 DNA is TGTGCCAGCAGCACCGCGAAGGGGGCAATTCGGGAAAAACTGTTTTTT.

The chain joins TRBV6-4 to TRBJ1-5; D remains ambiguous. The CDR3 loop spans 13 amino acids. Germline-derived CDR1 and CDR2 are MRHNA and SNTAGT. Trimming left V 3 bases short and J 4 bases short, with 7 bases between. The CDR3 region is CASSESVNQPQHF. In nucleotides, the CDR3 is TGTGCCAGCAGTGAATCAGTGAATCAGCCCCAGCATTTT.

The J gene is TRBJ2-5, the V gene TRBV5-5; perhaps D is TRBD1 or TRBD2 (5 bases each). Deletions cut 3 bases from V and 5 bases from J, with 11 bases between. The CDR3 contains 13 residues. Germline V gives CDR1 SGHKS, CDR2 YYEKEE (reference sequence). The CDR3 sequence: CASSWGSWETQYF. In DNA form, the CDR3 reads TGTGCCAGCAGCTGGGGGAGTTGGGAGACCCAGTACTTC.

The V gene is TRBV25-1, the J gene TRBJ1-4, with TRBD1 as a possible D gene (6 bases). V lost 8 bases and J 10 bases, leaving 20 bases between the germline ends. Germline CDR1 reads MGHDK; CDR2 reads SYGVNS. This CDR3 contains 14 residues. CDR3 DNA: TGTGCCAGCCTAGGCTCGGGGGCTGGGGGAAAACTGTTTTTT. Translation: CASLGSGAGGKLFF.

The CDR3 is CASTPGSTDTQYF. CDR3 sequence (DNA): TGCGCCAGCACTCCGGGGTCCACAGATACGCAGTATTTT. The V gene is TRBV10-2, the J gene TRBJ2-3; tentatively, D is TRBD2 (5 bases). This CDR3 has 13 residues. Between the trimmed V and J ends, which lost 7 bases and 2 bases, there was a span of 10 bases. CDR1 and CDR2 from the germline V gene are WSHSY and SAAADI.

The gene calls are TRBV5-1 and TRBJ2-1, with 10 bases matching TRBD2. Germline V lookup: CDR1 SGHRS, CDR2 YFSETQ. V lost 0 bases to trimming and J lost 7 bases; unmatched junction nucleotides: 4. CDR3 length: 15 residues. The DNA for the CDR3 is TGCGCCAGCAGCTTGGCGAGCGGGGGGGCTAATGAGCAGTTCTTC. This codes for CASSLASGGANEQFF.

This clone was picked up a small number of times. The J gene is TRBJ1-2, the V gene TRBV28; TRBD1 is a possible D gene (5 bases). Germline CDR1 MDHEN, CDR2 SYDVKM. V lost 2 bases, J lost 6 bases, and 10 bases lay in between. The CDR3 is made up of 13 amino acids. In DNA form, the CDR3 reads TGTGCCAGCAGTTTACGGGGGGGTAATGGCTACACCTTC. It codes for CASSLRGGNGYTF.

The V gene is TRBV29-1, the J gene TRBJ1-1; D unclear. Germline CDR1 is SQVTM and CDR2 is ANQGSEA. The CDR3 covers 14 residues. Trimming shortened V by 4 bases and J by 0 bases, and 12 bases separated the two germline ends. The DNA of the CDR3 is TGCAGCGTTGTCCAAGACGACGTGAACACTGAAGCTTTCTTT. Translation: CSVVQDDVNTEAFF. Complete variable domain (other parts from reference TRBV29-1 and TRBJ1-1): SAVISQKPSRDICQRGTSLTIQCQVDSQVTMMFWYRQQPGQSLTLIATANQGSEATYESGFVIDKFPISRPNLTFSTLTVSNMSPEDSSIYLCSVVQDDVNTEAFFGQGTRLTVV.

CDR3: CASSSQRQVHYGYTF. In nucleotides, the CDR3 is TGTGCCAGCAGTTCCCAAAGACAAGTTCACTATGGCTACACCTTC. The chain uses TRBV28 and TRBJ1-2; D is uncertain. The CDR3 has 15 amino acids. Per the germline V gene, CDR1 is MDHEN and CDR2 is SYDVKM. With 4 bases removed from V and 3 bases from J, the gap between germline ends came to 15 bases.

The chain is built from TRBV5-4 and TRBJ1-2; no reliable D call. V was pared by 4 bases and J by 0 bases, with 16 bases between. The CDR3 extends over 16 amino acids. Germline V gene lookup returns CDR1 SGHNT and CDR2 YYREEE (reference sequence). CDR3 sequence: CASSPEGTAANYGYTF. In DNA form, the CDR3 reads TGTGCCAGCAGCCCCGAGGGAACCGCCGCTAACTATGGCTACACCTTC.

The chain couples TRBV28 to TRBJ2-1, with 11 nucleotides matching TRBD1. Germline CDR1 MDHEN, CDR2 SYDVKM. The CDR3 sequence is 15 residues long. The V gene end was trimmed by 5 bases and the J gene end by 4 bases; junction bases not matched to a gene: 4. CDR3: CASSTGQGAYNEQFF. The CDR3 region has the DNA TGTGCCAGCAGTACCGGACAGGGGGCTTACAATGAGCAGTTCTTC.

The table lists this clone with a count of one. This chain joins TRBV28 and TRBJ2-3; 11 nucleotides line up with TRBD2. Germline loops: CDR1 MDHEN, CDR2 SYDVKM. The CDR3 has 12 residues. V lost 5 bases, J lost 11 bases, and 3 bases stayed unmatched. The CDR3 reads CASSLGLAGQYF. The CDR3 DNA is TGTGCCAGCAGTCTCGGACTAGCGGGGCAGTATTTT.